This T cell receptor beta chain was retrieved from a study of lymphopenia after photon versus proton radiotherapy. Data came from immunoSEQ multiplex PCR; TCRdb stores just in-frame clones and leaves some out. The data hold 150,000 to 200,000 clones, with around nine tenths observed a single time. Germline lookup yields CDR1 MNHEY and CDR2 SMNVEV (reference sequence). The V end lost 5 bases, the J end lost 4 bases, and 18 bases lay between the germline ends. This CDR3 has 15 amino acids. The sequences come from peripheral blood, collected from a patient treated with photon-based radiotherapy. This clonotype was obtained from a man in his fifties or sixties with gastric cancer. The chain is built from TRBV27 and TRBJ2-7; D is uncertain. The CDR3 bases are TGTGCCAGCAGTGCGATTCAGGCGTACCTTTACGAGCAGTACTTC. Residues: CASSAIQAYLYEQYF.